Shown below are 12 T cell receptor beta chains from a single sample sequenced in a study of PD-L1 blockade in urothelial cancer. Libraries were prepared by immunoSEQ multiplex PCR; TCRdb keeps only in-frame clonotypes and omits some of them. The sample lists roughly 120,000 clones, roughly 80% occurring once. Indicated time point: pretreatment peripheral blood. Specimen: PBMCs, collected around atezolizumab (anti-PD-L1) treatment. All receptors come from a man aged 50-59 years with urothelial cancer.

This clone appeared a few times. The chain recombines TRBV28 with TRBJ2-1; D is perhaps TRBD1 (6 bases). V lost 6 bases and J 7 bases, leaving 22 bases between the germline ends. There are 16 residues in the CDR3. CDR1 and CDR2 from the germline V gene are MDHEN and SYDVKM. CDR3 nucleotides: TGTGCCAGCAGCCAAAGGGGGTCAGGGTGGGAGAATGAGCAGTTCTTC. Amino acids: CASSQRGSGWENEQFF.

The gene calls are TRBV4-1 and TRBJ1-5; 7 positions agree with TRBD1. Trimming cost V 4 bases and J 7 bases; bases outside gene matches: 10. This CDR3 comprises 15 residues. Germline CDR1 is MGHRA and CDR2 is YSYEKL. CDR3 coding DNA: TGCGCCAGCAGCCCCACAGAGGGGGCCAGGCAGCCCCAGCATTTT. It yields the protein CASSPTEGARQPQHF.

V is TRBV27 and J is TRBJ1-1, with a weak D call TRBD1 (6 bases). Germline CDR1 is MNHEY and CDR2 is SMNVEV (reference sequence). The CDR3 is 14 residues long. V was cut by 2 bases and J by 4 bases, with 11 bases left in between. The CDR3 reads CASSLRQGRTEAFF. CDR3 sequence (DNA): TGTGCCAGCAGTTTACGGCAGGGGCGCACTGAAGCTTTCTTT.

CDR3 nucleotide sequence: TGTGCCACACTGGGACTAGCGGGAGATGGGACCGGGGAGCTGTTTTTT. This translates into CATLGLAGDGTGELFF. This chain joins TRBV10-3 and TRBJ2-2, with 14 nucleotides matching TRBD2. V was clipped by 10 bases and J by 5 bases; unmatched bases: 9. The CDR3 length is 16 residues. Per the germline V gene, CDR1 is ENHRY and CDR2 is SYGVKD.

CDR3 in amino acids: CASSSEGGYGYTF. The DNA of the CDR3 is TGCGCCAGCAGCAGCGAGGGCGGCTATGGCTACACCTTC. The rearrangement links TRBV5-1 to TRBJ1-2; no clear D gene. The CDR3 extends over 13 amino acids. From germline, CDR1 is SGHRS and CDR2 YFSETQ. Trimming left V 4 bases short and J 4 bases short, with 11 bases between.

This clone appeared a single time. This chain links TRBV5-1 with TRBJ2-1; TRBD1 matches at 7 bases. The CDR3 sequence is 17 residues long. The J segment lost 4 bases and the V segment lost 0 bases, leaving 10 bases of the junction unmatched. Germline CDR1 is SGHRS and CDR2 is YFSETQ. The CDR3, as DNA: TGCGCCAGCAGCTTGGTCTACTTACCGGGACAGTACAATGAGCAGTTCTTC. Translating it yields CASSLVYLPGQYNEQFF.

The rearrangement links TRBV10-3 to TRBJ2-7; weak D call: TRBD2 (6 bases). Trimming cost V 7 bases and J 2 bases, with 9 bases left between them. Germline V gives CDR1 ENHRY, CDR2 SYGVKD. CDR3 length equals 12 residues. The CDR3 DNA sequence: TGTGCCATCACTAGCGATACCTACGAGCAGTACTTC. The encoded protein is CAITSDTYEQYF.

The V and J genes are TRBV5-1 and TRBJ1-4; possible D gene TRBD1, 6 bases. The ends were cut back, 0 bases at V and 0 bases at J, with 24 bases in the middle. This CDR3 spans 21 amino acids. Germline assignment: CDR1 SGHRS and CDR2 YFSETQ. CDR3 residues: CASSLDAKVRGRRATNEKLFF. The DNA for the CDR3 is TGCGCCAGCAGCTTGGATGCAAAAGTCAGGGGCCGCCGTGCAACTAATGAAAAACTGTTTTTT.

The V gene is TRBV30, the J gene TRBJ1-6; D perhaps matches TRBD1 (6 bases). Germline V CDR1 and CDR2: GTSNPN, SVGIG (reference sequence). Trimming left V 0 bases short and J 10 bases short, with 13 bases between. This CDR3 spans 14 amino acids. CDR3 amino acids: CAWSVQGGGSPLHF. CDR3 in DNA: TGTGCCTGGAGTGTACAAGGGGGGGGCTCACCCCTCCACTTT.

V gene TRBV5-1 combines with J gene TRBJ2-3, with 11 bases lining up with TRBD2. After removal of 4 bases from V and 0 bases from J, the junction contained 4 bases not matched to a gene. The CDR3 extends over 16 amino acids. CDR1 and CDR2 (germline): SGHRS, YFSETQ. The CDR3 loop is CASSAGLAASTDTQYF. For the CDR3, the DNA is TGCGCCAGCAGCGCGGGACTAGCGGCCAGCACAGATACGCAGTATTTT.

Notes on this clone: At one of its ends the junction is not consistent with the germline gene, which may arise from a read error. The chain has TRBV28 and TRBJ1-1, with a possible D match to TRBD1 (6 bases). Germline CDR1 and CDR2: MDHEN and SYDVKM. This CDR3 has 11 residues. CDR3 nucleotide sequence: TGCACAACAGGGTTGATCACTGAAGCTTTCTTT. It encodes CTTGLITEAFF.

The chain has TRBV11-2 and TRBJ1-1; D gene uncertain. CDR3 length equals 13 residues. The germline gives CDR1 SGHAT, CDR2 FQNNGV. V gave up 5 bases and J gave up 0 bases, with 7 bases separating them. The CDR3 DNA reads as TGTGCCAGCAGCCCACAGCTGAACACTGAAGCTTTCTTT. Its protein is CASSPQLNTEAFF.